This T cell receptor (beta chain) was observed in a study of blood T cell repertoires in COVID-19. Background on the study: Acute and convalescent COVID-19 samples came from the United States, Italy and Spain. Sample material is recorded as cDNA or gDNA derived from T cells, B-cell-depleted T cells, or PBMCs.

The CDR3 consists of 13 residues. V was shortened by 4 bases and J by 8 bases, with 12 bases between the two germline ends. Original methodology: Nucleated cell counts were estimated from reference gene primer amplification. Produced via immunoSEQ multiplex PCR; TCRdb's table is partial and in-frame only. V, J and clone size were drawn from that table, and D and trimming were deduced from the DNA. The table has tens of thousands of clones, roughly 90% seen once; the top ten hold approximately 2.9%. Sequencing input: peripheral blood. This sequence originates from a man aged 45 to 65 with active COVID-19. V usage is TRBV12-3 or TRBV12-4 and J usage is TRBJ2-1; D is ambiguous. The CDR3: CASSSRVFDEQFF. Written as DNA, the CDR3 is TGTGCCAGCAGTTCCCGAGTATTCGATGAGCAGTTCTTC.